Listed below are T cell receptor beta chains from one sample, sequenced in a study of cytomegalovirus exposure and HLA in healthy donors. Sequencing used immunoSEQ multiplex PCR; TCRdb keeps in-frame clones, though not all of them. This repertoire shows approximately 110,000 clones, 65% to 80% found once; its top ten account for roughly 5%. The sample taken for sequencing was PBMCs. These receptors originate from a female donor in good health and CMV-seropositive. CDR3s include the opening cysteine and the closing phenylalanine or tryptophan. D genes are given only for firm matches. Rows give clone size only sometimes, using once, few, many, or a class for an expanded clone.

TRBV11-3,few,TRBJ2-3,NA,TGTGCCAGCAGCTTTCAGAGCACAGATACGCAGTATTTT,CASSFQSTDTQYF
TRBV7-9,NA,TRBJ1-3,TRBD1,TGTGCCAGCAGCTGGACAGGGACCTACTCTGGAAACACCATATATTTT,CASSWTGTYSGNTIYF
TRBV10-1,once,TRBJ1-2,TRBD1,TGCGCCAGCAGTGCGCTCCTGGGACAGGGCGGGGGTATTTGCTATGGCTACACCTTC,CASSALLGQGGGICYGYTF
TRBV5-1,NA,TRBJ2-2,TRBD2,TGCGCCAGCAGCCCAAGACTAGCGGGGGGATCTGCCGGGGAGCTGTTTTTT,CASSPRLAGGSAGELFF
TRBV4-1,NA,TRBJ2-1,NA,TGCGCTAGCAGCCAAGCGTCTATAAGCTCCTACAATGAGCAGTTCTTC,CASSQASISSYNEQFF
TRBV30,NA,TRBJ1-6,NA,TGTGCCTGGAGTTTGGGCGTGAGCTCCTATAATTCACCCCTCCACTTT,CAWSLGVSSYNSPLHF
TRBV4-3,NA,TRBJ2-3,NA,TGCGCCAGCAGCCAGGCGGGGGCCGGCACAGATACGCAGTATTTT,CASSQAGAGTDTQYF
TRBV11-2,few,TRBJ2-7,TRBD2,TGTGCCAGCAAGTTAGCGGGGGCCTACGAGCAGTACTTC,CASKLAGAYEQYF
TRBV7-9,NA,TRBJ1-4,TRBD1,TGTTCCAGCAGCTTAGGACAGGGGCCCGCTGCGGCTGAAAAACTGTTTTTT,CSSSLGQGPAAAEKLFF
TRBV2,NA,TRBJ2-4,NA,TGTGCCAGCAAATCGAGGAGGAAAAACATTCAGTACTTC,CASKSRRKNIQYF
TRBV28,few,TRBJ2-7,TRBD2,TGTGCCAGCAGTACCGGGACTAGCGGGAGGGCCAAGCAGTACTTC,CASSTGTSGRAKQYF
TRBV7-3,NA,TRBJ2-1,NA,TGTGCCAGCAGCTTATATTTCGACAATGAGCAGTTCTTC,CASSLYFDNEQFF
TRBV6-1,NA,TRBJ2-3,TRBD2,TGTGCCAGCAGAAGCGGGGGGGCCGGAGATACGCAGTATTTT,CASRSGGAGDTQYF
TRBV7-2,NA,TRBJ1-3,NA,TGTGCCAGCAGCTCCCTCAGGGTCTCTGGAAACACCATATATTTT,CASSSLRVSGNTIYF
TRBV28,NA,TRBJ2-7,NA,TGTGCCAGCACCGTTGACGACAGCCCCTACGAGCAGTACTTC,CASTVDDSPYEQYF
TRBV11-3,NA,TRBJ2-5,TRBD2,TGTGCCAGCAGCCCTGGGAGCGGGAGGGTCCAAGAGACCCAGTACTTC,CASSPGSGRVQETQYF
TRBV10-2,NA,TRBJ1-2,NA,TGCGCCAGCAGCCCTACGCCATCGACAGGAAACTATGGCTACACCTTC,CASSPTPSTGNYGYTF